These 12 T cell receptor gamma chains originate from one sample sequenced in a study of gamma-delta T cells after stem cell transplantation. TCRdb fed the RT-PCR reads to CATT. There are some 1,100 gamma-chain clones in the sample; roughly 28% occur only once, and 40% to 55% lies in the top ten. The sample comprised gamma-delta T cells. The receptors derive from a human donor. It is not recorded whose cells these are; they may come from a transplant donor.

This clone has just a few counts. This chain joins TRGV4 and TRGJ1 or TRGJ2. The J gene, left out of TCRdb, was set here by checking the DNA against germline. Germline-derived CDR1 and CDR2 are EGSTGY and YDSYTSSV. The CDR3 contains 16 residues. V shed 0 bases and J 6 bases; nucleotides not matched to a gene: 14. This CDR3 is CATWDGPEGASYKKLF. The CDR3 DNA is TGTGCCACCTGGGATGGGCCGGAGGGAGCAAGTTATAAGAAACTCTTT.

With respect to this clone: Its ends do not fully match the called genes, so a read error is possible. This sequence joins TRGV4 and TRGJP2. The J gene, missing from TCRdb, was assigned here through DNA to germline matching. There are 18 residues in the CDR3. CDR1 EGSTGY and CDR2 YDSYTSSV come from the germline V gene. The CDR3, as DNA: TGTGCCACCTGGGATCACCCTGCTCGGGATAGTAGTGATTGGACCAAGACGTTT. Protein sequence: CATWDHPARDSSDWTKTF.

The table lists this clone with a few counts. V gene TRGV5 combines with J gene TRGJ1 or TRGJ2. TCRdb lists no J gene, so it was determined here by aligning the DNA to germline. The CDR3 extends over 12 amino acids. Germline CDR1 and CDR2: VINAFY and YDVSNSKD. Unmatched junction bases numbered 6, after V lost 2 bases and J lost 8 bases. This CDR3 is CATWDTNHKKLF. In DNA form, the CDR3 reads TGTGCCACCTGGGACACTAATCATAAGAAACTCTTT.

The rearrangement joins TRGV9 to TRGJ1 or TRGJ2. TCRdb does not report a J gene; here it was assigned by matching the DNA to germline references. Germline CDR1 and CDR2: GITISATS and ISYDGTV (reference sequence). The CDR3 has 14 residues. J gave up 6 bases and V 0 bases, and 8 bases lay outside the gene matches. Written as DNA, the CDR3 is TGTGCCTTGTGGGAGGTGCACGGGGCTTATAAGAAACTCTTT. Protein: CALWEVHGAYKKLF.

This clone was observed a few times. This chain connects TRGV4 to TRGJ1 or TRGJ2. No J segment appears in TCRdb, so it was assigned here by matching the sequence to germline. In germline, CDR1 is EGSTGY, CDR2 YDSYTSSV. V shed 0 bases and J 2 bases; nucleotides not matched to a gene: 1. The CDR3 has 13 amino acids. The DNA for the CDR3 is TGTGCCACCTGGGATGGGTATTATTATAAGAAACTCTTT. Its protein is CATWDGYYYKKLF.

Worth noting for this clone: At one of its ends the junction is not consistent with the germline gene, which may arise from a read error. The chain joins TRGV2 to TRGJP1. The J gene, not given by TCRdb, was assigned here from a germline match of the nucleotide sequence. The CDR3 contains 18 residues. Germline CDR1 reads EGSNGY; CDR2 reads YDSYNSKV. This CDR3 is CATWDGRSAIDTGWSKIF. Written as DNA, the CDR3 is TGTGCCACCTGGGACGGGAGATCGGCAATAGACACTGGTTGGTCCAAGATATTT.

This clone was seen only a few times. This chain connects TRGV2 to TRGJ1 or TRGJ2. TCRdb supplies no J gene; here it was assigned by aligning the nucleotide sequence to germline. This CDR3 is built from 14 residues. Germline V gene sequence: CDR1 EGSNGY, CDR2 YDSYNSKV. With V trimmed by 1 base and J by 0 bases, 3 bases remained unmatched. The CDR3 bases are TGTGCCACCTGGGACGGTCCGAATTATTATAAGAAACTCTTT. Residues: CATWDGPNYYKKLF.

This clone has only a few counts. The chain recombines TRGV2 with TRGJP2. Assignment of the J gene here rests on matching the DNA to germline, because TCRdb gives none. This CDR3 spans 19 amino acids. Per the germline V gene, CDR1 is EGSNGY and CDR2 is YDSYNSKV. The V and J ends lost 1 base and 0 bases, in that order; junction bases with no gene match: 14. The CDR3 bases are TGTGCCACCTGGGACGGCCTTTCTTTCCTTAATAGTAGTGATTGGATCAAGACGTTT. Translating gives CATWDGLSFLNSSDWIKTF.

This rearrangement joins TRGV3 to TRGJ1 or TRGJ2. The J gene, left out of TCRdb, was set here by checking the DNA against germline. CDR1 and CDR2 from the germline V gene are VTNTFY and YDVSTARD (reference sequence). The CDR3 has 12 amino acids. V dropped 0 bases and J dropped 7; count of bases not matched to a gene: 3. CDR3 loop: CATWDRVYKKLF. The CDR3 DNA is TGTGCCACCTGGGACAGGGTCTATAAGAAACTCTTT.

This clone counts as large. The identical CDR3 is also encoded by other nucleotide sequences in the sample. Here the CDR3 DNA reads TGTGCCACCTGGGACGGGAGTTATAAGAAACTCTTT. Translated: CATWDGSYKKLF. The chain carries TRGV2 and TRGJ1 or TRGJ2. Assignment of the J gene here rests on matching the DNA to germline, because TCRdb gives none. Germline V gene sequence: CDR1 EGSNGY, CDR2 YDSYNSKV. The CDR3 is 12 residues long. The J segment lost 6 bases and the V segment lost 0 bases, leaving 2 bases of the junction unmatched.

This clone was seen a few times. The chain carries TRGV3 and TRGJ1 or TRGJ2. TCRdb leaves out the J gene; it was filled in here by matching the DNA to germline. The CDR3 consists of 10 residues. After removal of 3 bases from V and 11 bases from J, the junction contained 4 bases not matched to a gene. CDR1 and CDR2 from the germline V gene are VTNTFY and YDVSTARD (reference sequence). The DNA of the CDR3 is TGTGCCACCTGGGACGTGGAGAAACTCTTT. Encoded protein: CATWDVEKLF.

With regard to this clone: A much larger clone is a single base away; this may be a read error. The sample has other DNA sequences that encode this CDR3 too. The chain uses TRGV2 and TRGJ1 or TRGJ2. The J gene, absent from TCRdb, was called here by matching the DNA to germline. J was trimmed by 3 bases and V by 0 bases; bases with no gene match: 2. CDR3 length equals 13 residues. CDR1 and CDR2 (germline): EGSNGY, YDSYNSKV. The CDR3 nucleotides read TGTGCCACCTGGGACGGGATTTATTATAAGAAACTCTTT. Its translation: CATWDGIYYKKLF.